The 10 T cell receptor beta chains below come from one sample, sequenced in a study of CD8 T cells in ankylosing spondylitis. Findings of the study overall: Characteristic, it appeared, of ankylosing spondylitis blood was a TCR beta motif of eight highly homologous variants.

Each CDR3 protein is one row after TCRdb ran MiXCR on the 5' RACE reads. Among some 85,000 distinct CDR3 sequences listed, around 8.3% were seen once. The antigens of these receptors remain unknown. The source material was blood, either unsorted or a sorted T cell fraction (not recorded which). These receptors were obtained from a male donor with ankylosing spondylitis.

In this sample, this clonotype turned up a few times. The rearrangement uses TRBV5-1 and TRBJ1-1; D possibly corresponds to TRBD1 (5 bases). This CDR3 has 14 amino acids. V gave up 0 bases and J gave up 6 bases, with 12 bases separating them. The germline V gene encodes CDR1 SGHRS and CDR2 YFSETQ. CDR3 in DNA: TGCGCCAGCAGCTTGGCGGGGGGGTCATCTGAAGCTTTCTTT. It translates to CASSLAGGSSEAFF.

There are many counts of this clonotype. This chain joins TRBV27 and TRBJ1-4; no reliable D call. Trimming cost V 6 bases and J 0 bases, with 8 bases left between them. This CDR3 is 14 amino acids long. CDR1 MNHEY and CDR2 SMNVEV come from the germline V gene (reference sequence). CDR3 nucleotide sequence: TGTGCCAGCAGGAAGGTAGCAACTAATGAAAAACTGTTTTTT. Its translation is CASRKVATNEKLFF.

The table lists this clonotype with many counts. The chain employs TRBV20-1 and TRBJ2-7; weak D call: TRBD2 (5 bases). The CDR3 extends over 12 amino acids. Per germline, CDR1 DFQATT and CDR2 SNEGSKA (reference sequence). Trimming pared 8 bases from V and 3 bases from J, leaving 14 bases between. The CDR3 sequence: CSTPGVRYEQYF. CDR3 nucleotide sequence: TGCAGTACTCCCGGGGTCCGCTACGAGCAGTACTTC.

This clonotype was observed a few times. The chain couples TRBV7-9 to TRBJ1-2; 7 positions match TRBD1. The CDR3 consists of 16 residues. After removal of 5 bases from V and 6 bases from J, the junction contained 15 bases not matched to a gene. The germline V gene encodes CDR1 SEHNR and CDR2 FQNEAQ (reference sequence). In DNA, the CDR3 is TGTGCCAGCAGCGCAAAAGTATCGGAGGGGGCGGATGGCTACACCTTC. Translation gives CASSAKVSEGADGYTF.

Many counts were recorded for this clonotype. This chain joins TRBV28 and TRBJ2-1; tentatively, D is TRBD1 or TRBD2 (5 bases each). CDR1 and CDR2 from the germline V gene are MDHEN and SYDVKM. Deletions cut 5 bases from V and 1 base from J, with 18 bases between. CDR3 length: 17 amino acids. This chain's CDR3 is CASSPRVGVGSYNEQFF. DNA for the CDR3: TGTGCCAGCAGTCCTCGCGTGGGGGTAGGGTCCTACAATGAGCAGTTCTTC. The entire variable domain, with the rest obtained from reference TRBV28 and TRBJ2-1, is as follows: DVKVTQSSRYLVKRTGEKVFLECVQDMDHENMFWYRQDPGLGLRLIYFSYDVKMKEKGDIPEGYSVSREKKERFSLILESASTNQTSMYLCASSPRVGVGSYNEQFFGPGTRLTVL.

This clonotype was seen more than once but under ten times. Possible read error: a much larger clone is one base away. The chain joins TRBV20-1 to TRBJ2-1, with TRBD2 matching 7 bases. The CDR3 length is 17 residues. Germline CDR1 and CDR2: DFQATT and SNEGSKA (reference sequence). Trimming removed 5 bases from V and 0 bases from J; junction bases left unmatched: 13. CDR3 loop: CSAGELARTSSYNEQFF. CDR3 nucleotides: TGCAGTGCTGGGGAACTAGCGCGTACAAGCTCCTACAATGAGCAGTTCTTC.

This clonotype was found many times. This chain uses TRBV5-1 with TRBJ2-7, with 8 nucleotides matching TRBD1. CDR3 length: 15 amino acids. Germline assignment: CDR1 SGHRS and CDR2 YFSETQ. V lost 2 bases and J lost 2; bases outside the gene matches: 6. This CDR3 is CASSLGQGPTYEQYV. CDR3 coding DNA: TGCGCCAGCAGCTTAGGACAGGGACCGACCTACGAGCAGTACGTC.

This sequence joins TRBV15 and TRBJ2-1; TRBD1 is a possible D gene (6 bases). The germline CDR1 and CDR2 sequences are LNHNV and YYDKDF (reference sequence). The CDR3 covers 12 residues. V was pared by 4 bases and J by 9 bases, with 10 bases between. The chain's CDR3 is CATSTTQGEQFF. The CDR3 coding sequence is TGTGCCACCAGCACGACACAGGGTGAGCAGTTCTTC.

This clonotype was counted ten times or more. The chain links TRBV7-9 to TRBJ1-1; the D gene is possibly TRBD1 (6 bases). Trimming removed 5 bases from V and 1 base from J, with 14 bases in between. Germline values: CDR1 SEHNR, CDR2 FQNEAQ (reference sequence). The CDR3 sequence is 15 residues long. The DNA of the CDR3 is TGTGCCAGCAGCCTCATACAGGGCGCGAACACTGAAGCTTTCTTT. It encodes CASSLIQGANTEAFF.

This clonotype was detected many times. The rearrangement links TRBV14 to TRBJ1-1; D is perhaps TRBD1 (5 bases). Germline V gene lookup returns CDR1 SGHDN and CDR2 FVKESK. The CDR3 spans 16 residues. V lost 2 bases, J lost 4 bases, and 17 bases lay in between. The CDR3 coding sequence is TGTGCCAGCAGCCAAATCAGTCAGGGATTCGGCACTGAAGCTTTCTTT. It yields the protein CASSQISQGFGTEAFF.